The 2 T cell receptor beta chains presented below share a single source sample, sequenced in a study of beta chain features in type 1 diabetes. The investigators reverse transcribed all of the isolated RNA, so they sequenced expressed TCRB transcripts. This table comes from immunoSEQ multiplex PCR, and its TCRdb copy is limited to in-frame clones, with some not included. Of around 140,000 clones detected, 10% appear once; the ten largest clones hold 1% to 1.5%. Material for sequencing was naive CD4+ T cells from blood. These receptors all come from a man aged 18 to 30 in good health.

The chain recombines TRBV4-3 with TRBJ2-7; D possibly corresponds to TRBD1 (6 bases). V lost 0 bases to trimming and J lost 1 base, with 10 bases between them. The CDR3 sequence is 15 residues long. Germline-derived CDR1 and CDR2 are LGHNA and YSLEER. This chain's CDR3 is CASSQDITGSYEQYF. DNA for the CDR3: TGCGCCAGCAGCCAAGATATCACAGGGTCCTACGAGCAGTACTTC.

The rearrangement joins TRBV28 to TRBJ2-5; 10 bases align to TRBD2. The trim removed 6 bases at V and 4 bases at J, leaving 5 bases unmatched. CDR3 length equals 14 residues. Germline V gives CDR1 MDHEN, CDR2 SYDVKM. CDR3 protein: CASRKAGGPETQYF. CDR3 coding DNA: TGTGCCAGCAGGAAAGCGGGGGGGCCAGAGACCCAGTACTTC.